A single sample is the source of the 2 T cell receptor beta chains below, sequenced in a study of blood T cell repertoires in COVID-19 (dated by TCRdb to between 2020 and 2021). The method behind the library was the immunoSEQ multiplex PCR assay. TCRdb took this table from immuneACCESS and kept in-frame rearrangements with V and J called. Such tables lack part of the clones; where checked against another copy, unresolved V genes explain under half of the gap, and the rest is unexplained. A total of tens of thousands of clones appear in this sample, roughly four fifths of them only once. The ten biggest clones cover over 25% of the sample. The specimen was peripheral blood. The receptor set was obtained from a human donor in a cohort sampled during active COVID-19.

The J gene is TRBJ2-7, the V gene TRBV19; 10 nucleotides agree with TRBD1. J gave up 6 bases and V 4 bases, and 3 bases lay outside the gene matches. Germline-derived CDR1 and CDR2 are LNHDA and SQIVND (reference sequence). The CDR3 extends over 13 amino acids. The CDR3 protein is CASSTTGGLEQYF. CDR3 coding DNA: TGTGCCAGTAGTACGACAGGGGGCCTCGAGCAGTACTTC.

The V gene is TRBV12-3 or TRBV12-4, the J gene TRBJ2-2; weak D call: TRBD1 (6 bases). With 4 bases removed from V and 6 bases from J, the gap between germline ends came to 9 bases. This CDR3 has 13 residues. The CDR3 sequence is CASSYGQPGELFF. In nucleotides, the CDR3 is TGTGCCAGCAGTTATGGACAGCCCGGGGAGCTGTTTTTT.